The 18 T cell receptor beta chains reported below all come from one sample, sequenced in a study of PD-L1 blockade in urothelial cancer. The repertoire was sequenced with immunoSEQ multiplex PCR; TCRdb's copy has only in-frame clones and lacks some. The sample includes tens of thousands of clones, approximately 80% of them seen just once. The source material was PBMCs, sampled around atezolizumab (anti-PD-L1) treatment. These receptors were taken from a man in his 70s with urothelial cancer.

The chain uses TRBV11-3 and TRBJ2-4; 7 nucleotides match TRBD2. This CDR3 is built from 13 residues. Germline CDR1 and CDR2: SGHNT and YENEEA. V trimming: 8 bases; J trimming: 5 bases; junction bases outside the gene matches: 6. CDR3 in DNA: TGTGCCAGCGGGGGAGGGTCGGAAAACATTCAGTACTTC. Amino acid sequence: CASGGGSENIQYF.

The rearrangement joins TRBV14 to TRBJ1-2; the D is unclear. The CDR3 covers 13 residues. V was shortened by 2 bases and J by 3 bases, with 7 bases between the two germline ends. Germline loops: CDR1 SGHDN, CDR2 FVKESK. DNA for the CDR3: TGTGCCAGCAGCCAACAGACTTACTATGGCTACACCTTC. Translating gives CASSQQTYYGYTF.

The CDR3 loop is CASSFKDSPYNEQFF. CDR3 coding DNA: TGTGCCAGCAGCTTTAAGGACAGCCCTTACAATGAGCAGTTCTTC. The gene calls are TRBV7-3 and TRBJ2-1, with D possibly matching TRBD1 (6 bases). CDR1 is SGHTA and CDR2 is FQGTGA in the germline V gene. This CDR3 contains 15 residues. Deletions cut 3 bases from V and 4 bases from J, with 13 bases between.

This chain joins TRBV19 and TRBJ1-1; D not certain. Trimming cost V 7 bases and J 1 base, with 16 bases left between them. CDR3 length: 15 residues. Germline assignment: CDR1 LNHDA and CDR2 SQIVND (reference sequence). The CDR3 region is CASTVMTSGNTEAFF. The CDR3 DNA reads as TGTGCCAGTACCGTCATGACCTCGGGGAACACTGAAGCTTTCTTT.

The chain links TRBV11-3 to TRBJ1-6; 9 nucleotides align to TRBD1. The CDR3 runs to 14 residues. Germline CDR1 is SGHNT and CDR2 is YENEEA. J was trimmed by 8 bases and V by 3 bases; bases with no gene match: 2. CDR3 bases: TGTGCCAGCAGCTTTTGGGACAGGGATTCACCCCTCCACTTT. Translating gives CASSFWDRDSPLHF.

This rearrangement joins TRBV12-5 to TRBJ1-1; 7 bases agree with TRBD1. This CDR3 has 16 residues. CDR1 and CDR2 (germline): LGHNT, FRNRAP. Germline trimming cut 0 bases from V and 6 bases from J; bases unmatched to any gene: 10. The CDR3 DNA follows: TGTGCTAGTGGTTTGGTCCTTTCCGTAGGGACAGCTGAAGCTTTCTTT. Translating gives CASGLVLSVGTAEAFF.

The DNA of the CDR3 is TGCGCCAGCAGCCAAGAACCGATCAGGGGTGGAAACACCATATATTTT. Its translation: CASSQEPIRGGNTIYF. The V call is TRBV4-3, the J call TRBJ1-3, with D possibly matching TRBD1 (6 bases). From germline, CDR1 is LGHNA and CDR2 YSLEER. The CDR3 has 16 amino acids. Trimming cost V 0 bases and J 3 bases, with 12 bases left between them.

The chain uses TRBV6-6 and TRBJ1-2; TRBD1 matches at 9 bases. After removal of 0 bases from V and 4 bases from J, the junction contained 6 bases not matched to a gene. The CDR3 spans 16 residues. Germline V gene lookup returns CDR1 MNHNY and CDR2 SVGAGI (reference sequence). The CDR3 nucleotides are TGTGCCAGCAGTTACTCTGCACAGGGGGCTGGCTATGGCTACACCTTC. Translated, it gives CASSYSAQGAGYGYTF.

The chain combines TRBV27 with TRBJ2-3; D is ambiguous. The V end was cut by 0 bases, the J end by 3 bases, with 10 bases between. The length of the CDR3 is 15 residues. Germline V gives CDR1 MNHEY, CDR2 SMNVEV (reference sequence). The CDR3 DNA follows: TGTGCCAGCAGTTTATCAGACTGGAGTACAGATACGCAGTATTTT. It specifies CASSLSDWSTDTQYF.

J is TRBJ2-7 and V is TRBV7-2; 7 bases fit TRBD2. This CDR3 contains 15 residues. V lost 5 bases, J lost 6 bases, and 13 bases stayed unmatched. Germline CDR1 is SGHTA and CDR2 is FQGNSA. CDR3 sequence: CASSRVGAGSAEQYF. The CDR3 nucleotides read TGTGCCAGCAGCCGCGTAGGAGCGGGGTCCGCCGAGCAGTACTTC.

The V gene is TRBV18, the J gene TRBJ1-2, with 7 bases aligning to TRBD1. This CDR3 contains 14 residues. The junction had 8 bases not matched to a gene; V was cut back by 3 bases and J by 7 bases. CDR1 and CDR2 from the germline V gene are KGHSH and LQKENI. The CDR3 reads CASSPSRGGGGYTF. The CDR3 region has the DNA TGTGCCAGCTCACCCTCCCGAGGGGGCGGTGGCTACACCTTC.

CDR3 nucleotides: TGTGCCATCCAAGGCGGGACAGACTACGAGCAGTACTTC. Protein product: CAIQGGTDYEQYF. The chain is built from TRBV10-3 and TRBJ2-7, with D tentatively TRBD1 (7 bases). Trimming removed 8 bases from V and 3 bases from J, with 14 bases in between. There are 13 residues in the CDR3. The V gene's germline CDR1 is ENHRY and CDR2 SYGVKD.

This chain links TRBV10-3 with TRBJ2-3; the match to TRBD2 covers 9 bases. CDR1 and CDR2 (germline): ENHRY, SYGVKD. The junction had 4 bases not matched to a gene; V was cut back by 0 bases and J by 3 bases. The CDR3 runs 16 residues. The CDR3 loop reads CAISESSGRRTDTQYF. The CDR3 nucleotides read TGTGCCATCAGTGAGTCTAGCGGGAGACGAACAGATACGCAGTATTTT.

Comments on this clone: Other DNA sequences of this sample code for an identical CDR3. This chain links TRBV9 with TRBJ2-1; no reliable D call. Germline CDR1 reads SGDLS; CDR2 reads YYNGEE. The CDR3 has 15 residues. V lost 0 bases, J lost 0 bases, and 7 bases lay in between. This chain's CDR3 is CASSVGASSYNEQFF. The CDR3 bases are TGTGCCAGCAGCGTAGGCGCGAGCTCCTACAATGAGCAGTTCTTC. The variable domain in full, with the rest retrieved from reference TRBV9 and TRBJ2-1, is DSGVTQTPKHLITATGQRVTLRCSPRSGDLSVYWYQQSLDQGLQFLIQYYNGEERAKGNILERFSAQQFPDLHSELNLSSLELGDSALYFCASSVGASSYNEQFFGPGTRLTVL.

The V and J genes are TRBV19 and TRBJ2-2; weak D call: TRBD2 (7 bases). Trimming took 9 bases from V and 6 from J, leaving 14 bases between them. Germline lookup yields CDR1 LNHDA and CDR2 SQIVND (reference sequence). This CDR3 comprises 13 residues. The CDR3 DNA follows: TGTGCCAGCAGGGGCCGGGGGGCCGGGGAGCTGTTTTTT. Translating it yields CASRGRGAGELFF.

The chain links TRBV19 to TRBJ1-3, with D perhaps matching TRBD1 (6 bases). V was clipped by 5 bases and J by 0 bases, with 8 bases between them. Germline V gene sequence: CDR1 LNHDA, CDR2 SQIVND (reference sequence). The CDR3 sequence is 14 residues long. The DNA for the CDR3 is TGTGCCAGTAGTGACAGGTTCTCTGGAAACACCATATATTTT. It specifies CASSDRFSGNTIYF. Combining the CDR3 with reference TRBV19 and TRBJ1-3 gives the whole variable domain DGGITQSPKYLFRKEGQNVTLSCEQNLNHDAMYWYRQDPGQGLRLIYYSQIVNDFQKGDIAEGYSVSREKKESFPLTVTSAQKNPTAFYLCASSDRFSGNTIYFGEGSWLTVV.

The gene calls are TRBV19 and TRBJ1-2, with 10 bases fitting TRBD1. The CDR3 covers 14 residues. The trim removed 5 bases at V and 5 bases at J, leaving 5 bases unmatched. The germline CDR1 and CDR2 sequences are LNHDA and SQIVND (reference sequence). The CDR3 nucleotides read TGTGCCAGTAGTGGATGGGGACAGGGGTATGGCTACACCTTC. Translating gives CASSGWGQGYGYTF. Drawing the rest from reference TRBV19 and TRBJ1-2, the complete variable domain is DGGITQSPKYLFRKEGQNVTLSCEQNLNHDAMYWYRQDPGQGLRLIYYSQIVNDFQKGDIAEGYSVSREKKESFPLTVTSAQKNPTAFYLCASSGWGQGYGYTFGSGTRLTVV.

This rearrangement joins TRBV7-8 to TRBJ2-3, with 14 bases fitting TRBD2. Looked up from germline, CDR1 is SGHVS and CDR2 is FQNEAQ. With V trimmed by 5 bases and J by 5 bases, 6 bases remained unmatched. The CDR3 covers 16 residues. The CDR3 region has the DNA TGTGCCAGCAGCCCGCGGACTAGCGGGGGGTTAGATACGCAGTATTTT. This encodes CASSPRTSGGLDTQYF. The entire variable domain, with the rest obtained from reference TRBV7-8 and TRBJ2-3, is as follows: GAGVSQSPRYKVAKRGQDVALRCDPISGHVSLFWYQQALGQGPEFLTYFQNEAQLDKSGLPSDRFFAERPEGSVSTLKIQRTQQEDSAVYLCASSPRTSGGLDTQYFGPGTRLTVL.